This T cell receptor (beta chain) was observed in a study of PD-1 blockade in classical Hodgkin lymphoma. Worth noting for this clone: Its antigen is as yet unknown.

Every patient was affected by relapse after autologous stem cell transplantation, while exposure to brentuximab vedotin was not uniform. Study-wide points: Before treatment, complete responders showed about the same diversity as newly diagnosed patients. Diminished baseline TCR diversity has been reported in newly diagnosed patients relative to healthy donors.

The protocol was immunoSEQ multiplex PCR, while the TCRdb copy is restricted to in-frame clones and leaves out a portion. The data hold approximately 84,000 clones, with approximately 91% observed a single time. Germline loops: CDR1 MNHEY, CDR2 SVGAGI. The CDR3 is 13 amino acids. The V end was cut by 4 bases, the J end by 9 bases, with 13 bases between. The chain uses TRBV6-5 and TRBJ2-1, with a tentative D call TRBD1 (5 bases). This clonotype originated in a human donor with classical Hodgkin lymphoma. The sample consisted of peripheral blood mononuclear cells (PBMCs), taken at baseline. The DNA for the CDR3 is TGTGCCAGCAGTTTCCTCCAGGGTCCTGAGCAGTTCTTC. Translating gives CASSFLQGPEQFF.